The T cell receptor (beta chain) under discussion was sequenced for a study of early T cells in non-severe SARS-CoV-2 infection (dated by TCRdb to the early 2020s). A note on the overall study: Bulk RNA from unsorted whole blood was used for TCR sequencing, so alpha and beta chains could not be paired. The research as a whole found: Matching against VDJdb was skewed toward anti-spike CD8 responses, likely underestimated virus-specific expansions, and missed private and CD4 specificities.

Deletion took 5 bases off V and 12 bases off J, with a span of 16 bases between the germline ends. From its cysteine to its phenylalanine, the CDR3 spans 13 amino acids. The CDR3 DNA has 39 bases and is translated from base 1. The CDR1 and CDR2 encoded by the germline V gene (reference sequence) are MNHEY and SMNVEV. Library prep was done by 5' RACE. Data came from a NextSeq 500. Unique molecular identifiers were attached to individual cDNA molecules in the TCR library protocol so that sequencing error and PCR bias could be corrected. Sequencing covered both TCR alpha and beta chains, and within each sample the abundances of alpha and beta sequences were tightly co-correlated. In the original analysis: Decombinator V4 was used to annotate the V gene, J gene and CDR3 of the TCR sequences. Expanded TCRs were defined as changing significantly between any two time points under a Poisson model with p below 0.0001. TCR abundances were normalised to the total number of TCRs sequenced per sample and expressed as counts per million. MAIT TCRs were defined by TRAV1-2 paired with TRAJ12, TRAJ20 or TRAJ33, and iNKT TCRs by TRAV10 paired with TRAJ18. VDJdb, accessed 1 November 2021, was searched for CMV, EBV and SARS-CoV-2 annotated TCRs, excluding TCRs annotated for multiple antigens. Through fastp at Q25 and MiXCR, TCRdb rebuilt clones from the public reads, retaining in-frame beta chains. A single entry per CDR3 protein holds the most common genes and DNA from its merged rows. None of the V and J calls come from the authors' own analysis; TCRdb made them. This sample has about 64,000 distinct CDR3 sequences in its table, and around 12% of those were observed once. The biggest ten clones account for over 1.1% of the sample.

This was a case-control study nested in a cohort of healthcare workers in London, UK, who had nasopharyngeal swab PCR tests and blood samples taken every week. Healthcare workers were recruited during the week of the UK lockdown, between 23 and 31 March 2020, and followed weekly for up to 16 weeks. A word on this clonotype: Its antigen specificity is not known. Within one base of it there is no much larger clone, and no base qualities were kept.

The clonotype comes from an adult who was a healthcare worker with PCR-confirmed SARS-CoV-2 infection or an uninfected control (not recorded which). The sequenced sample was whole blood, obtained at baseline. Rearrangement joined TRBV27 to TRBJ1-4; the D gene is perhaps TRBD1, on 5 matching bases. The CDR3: CASSALRGSQLFF. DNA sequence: TGTGCCAGCAGTGCTCTCCGGGGGTCGCAACTGTTTTTT.